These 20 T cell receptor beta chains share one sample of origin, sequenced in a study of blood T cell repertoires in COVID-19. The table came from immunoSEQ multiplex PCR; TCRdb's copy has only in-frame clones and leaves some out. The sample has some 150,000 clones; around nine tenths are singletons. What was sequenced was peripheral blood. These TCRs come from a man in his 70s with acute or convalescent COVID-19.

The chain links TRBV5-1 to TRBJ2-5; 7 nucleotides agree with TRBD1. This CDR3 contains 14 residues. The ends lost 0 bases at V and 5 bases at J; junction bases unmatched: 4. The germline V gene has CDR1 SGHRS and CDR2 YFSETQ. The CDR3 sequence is CASSLEGAGETQYF. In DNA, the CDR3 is TGCGCCAGCAGCTTGGAGGGGGCGGGTGAGACCCAGTACTTC.

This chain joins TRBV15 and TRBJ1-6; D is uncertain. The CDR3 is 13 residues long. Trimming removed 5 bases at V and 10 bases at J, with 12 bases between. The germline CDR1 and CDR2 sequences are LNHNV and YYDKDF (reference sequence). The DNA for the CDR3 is TGTGCCACCAGCGCACGCGCGCAATCACCCCTCCACTTT. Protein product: CATSARAQSPLHF.

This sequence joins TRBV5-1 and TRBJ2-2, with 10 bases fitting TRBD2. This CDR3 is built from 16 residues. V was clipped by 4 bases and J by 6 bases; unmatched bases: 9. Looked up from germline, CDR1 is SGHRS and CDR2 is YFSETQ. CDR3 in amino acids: CASSTTSGDLSGELFF. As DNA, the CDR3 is TGCGCCAGCAGCACCACTAGCGGGGATCTCTCCGGGGAGCTGTTTTTT.

Written as DNA, the CDR3 is TGTGCCAGCAGCCCCGACAGGGGCTACGGTCAGCCCCAGCATTTT. It specifies CASSPDRGYGQPQHF. The rearrangement uses TRBV28 and TRBJ1-5; 8 positions match TRBD1. CDR1 and CDR2 from the germline V gene are MDHEN and SYDVKM. The trim removed 6 bases at V and 6 bases at J, leaving 10 bases unmatched. This CDR3 spans 15 amino acids.

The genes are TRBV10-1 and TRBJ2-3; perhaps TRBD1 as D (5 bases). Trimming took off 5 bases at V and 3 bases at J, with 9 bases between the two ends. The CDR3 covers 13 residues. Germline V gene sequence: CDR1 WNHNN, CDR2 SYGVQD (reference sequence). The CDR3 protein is CASSIAGTDTQYF. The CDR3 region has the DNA TGCGCCAGCAGTATTGCAGGGACAGATACGCAGTATTTT.

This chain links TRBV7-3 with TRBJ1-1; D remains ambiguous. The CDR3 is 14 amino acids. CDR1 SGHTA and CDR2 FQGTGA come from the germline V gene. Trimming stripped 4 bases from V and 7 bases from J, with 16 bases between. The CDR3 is CASSSISGQSEAFF. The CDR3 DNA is TGTGCCAGCAGCTCCATTAGTGGGCAGAGTGAAGCTTTCTTT.

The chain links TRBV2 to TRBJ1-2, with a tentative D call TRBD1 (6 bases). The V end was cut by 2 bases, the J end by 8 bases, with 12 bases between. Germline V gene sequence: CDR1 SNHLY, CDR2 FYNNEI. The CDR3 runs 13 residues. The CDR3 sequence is CASSEPRQEGYTF. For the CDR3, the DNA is TGTGCCAGCAGTGAACCAAGACAGGAGGGCTACACCTTC.

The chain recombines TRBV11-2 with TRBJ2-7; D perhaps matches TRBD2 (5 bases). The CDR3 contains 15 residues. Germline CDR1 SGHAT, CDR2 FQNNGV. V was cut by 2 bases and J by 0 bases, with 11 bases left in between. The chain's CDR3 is CASSLQRADSYEQYF. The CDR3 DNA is TGTGCCAGCAGCTTACAGAGGGCAGACTCCTACGAGCAGTACTTC.

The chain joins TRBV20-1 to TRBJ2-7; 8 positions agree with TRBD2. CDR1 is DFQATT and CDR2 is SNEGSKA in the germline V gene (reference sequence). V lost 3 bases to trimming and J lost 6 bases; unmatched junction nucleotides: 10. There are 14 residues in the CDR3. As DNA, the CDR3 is TGCAGTGCTAGTTCAGCGGGGGCCCCCCCCGAGCAGTACTTC. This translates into CSASSAGAPPEQYF.

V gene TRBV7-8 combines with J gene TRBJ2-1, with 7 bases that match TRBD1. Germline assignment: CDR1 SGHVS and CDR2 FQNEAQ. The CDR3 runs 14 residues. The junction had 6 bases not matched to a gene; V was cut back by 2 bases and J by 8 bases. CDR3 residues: CASSLNNRGYEQFF. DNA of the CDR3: TGTGCCAGCAGCTTAAATAACAGGGGTTATGAGCAGTTCTTC.

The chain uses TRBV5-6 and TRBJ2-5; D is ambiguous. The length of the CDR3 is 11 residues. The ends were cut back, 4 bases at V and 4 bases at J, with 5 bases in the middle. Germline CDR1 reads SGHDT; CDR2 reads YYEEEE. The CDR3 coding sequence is TGTGCCAGCAGCCGACTAGAGACCCAGTACTTC. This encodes CASSRLETQYF.

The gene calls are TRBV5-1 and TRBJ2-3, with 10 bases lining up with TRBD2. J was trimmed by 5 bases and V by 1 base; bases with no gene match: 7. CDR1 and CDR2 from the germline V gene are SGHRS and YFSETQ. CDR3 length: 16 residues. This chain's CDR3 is CASSLSGGEQGDTQYF. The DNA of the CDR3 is TGCGCCAGCAGCTTGAGCGGGGGGGAACAGGGAGATACGCAGTATTTT.

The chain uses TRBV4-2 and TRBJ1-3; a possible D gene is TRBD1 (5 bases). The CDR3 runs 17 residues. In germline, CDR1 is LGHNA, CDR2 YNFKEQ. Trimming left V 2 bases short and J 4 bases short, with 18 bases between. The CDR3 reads CASSQRLGSGSGNTIYF. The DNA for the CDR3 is TGTGCCAGCAGCCAACGGTTGGGGTCAGGGTCCGGAAACACCATATATTTT.

CDR3 sequence reads: CASSQDRTTGTTNYGYTF. Written as DNA, the CDR3 is TGCGCCAGCAGCCAAGACCGTACCACCGGGACAACTAACTATGGCTACACCTTC. The V gene is TRBV4-3, the J gene TRBJ1-2; D might be TRBD1 (6 bases). Trimming stripped 0 bases from V and 0 bases from J, with 17 bases between. The CDR3 covers 18 residues. From germline, CDR1 is LGHNA and CDR2 YSLEER.

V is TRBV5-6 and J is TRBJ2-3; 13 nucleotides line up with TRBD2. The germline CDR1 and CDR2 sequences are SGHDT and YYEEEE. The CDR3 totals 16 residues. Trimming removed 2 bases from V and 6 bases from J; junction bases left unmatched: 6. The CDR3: CASSLRLAGGGDTQYF. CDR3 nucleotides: TGTGCCAGCAGCTTAAGACTAGCGGGAGGTGGCGATACGCAGTATTTT.

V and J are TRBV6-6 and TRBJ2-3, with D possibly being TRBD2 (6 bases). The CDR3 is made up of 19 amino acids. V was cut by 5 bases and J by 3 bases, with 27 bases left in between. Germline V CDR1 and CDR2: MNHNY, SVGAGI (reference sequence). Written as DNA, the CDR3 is TGTGCCAGCAGTCCATCCCAATCGGGGATCGGGGGACCTACAGATACGCAGTATTTT. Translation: CASSPSQSGIGGPTDTQYF.

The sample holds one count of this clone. CDR3 sequence: CASSAQAGIGYTF. DNA for the CDR3: TGTGCCAGCAGTGCGCAGGCAGGCATTGGCTACACCTTC. The rearrangement links TRBV6-4 to TRBJ1-2; no definite D call. With 4 bases removed from V and 7 bases from J, the gap between germline ends came to 13 bases. Germline V gives CDR1 MRHNA, CDR2 SNTAGT. CDR3 length: 13 residues.

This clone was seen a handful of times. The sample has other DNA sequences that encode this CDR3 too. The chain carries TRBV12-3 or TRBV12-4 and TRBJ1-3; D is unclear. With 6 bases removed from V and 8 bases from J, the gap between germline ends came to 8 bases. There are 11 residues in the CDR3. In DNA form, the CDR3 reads TGTGCCAGCAGCCTGGCCGACACCATATATTTT. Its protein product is CASSLADTIYF.

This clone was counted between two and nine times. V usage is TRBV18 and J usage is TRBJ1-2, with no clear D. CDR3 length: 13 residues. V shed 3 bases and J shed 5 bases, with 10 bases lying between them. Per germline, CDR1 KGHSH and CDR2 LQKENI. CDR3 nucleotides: TGTGCCAGCTCACCTCAAGCGGGGTATGGCTACACCTTC. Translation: CASSPQAGYGYTF.

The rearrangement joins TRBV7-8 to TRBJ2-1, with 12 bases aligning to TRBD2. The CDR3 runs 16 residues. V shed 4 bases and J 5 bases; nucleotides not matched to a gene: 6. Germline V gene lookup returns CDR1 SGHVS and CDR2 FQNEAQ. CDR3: CASSSSSGGADNEQFF. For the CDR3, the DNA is TGTGCCAGCAGCTCCTCTAGCGGGGGGGCCGACAATGAGCAGTTCTTC.